This T cell receptor beta chain was recovered during a study of T-cell reconstitution after alpha-beta-depleted transplantation in children. Study outcomes and limitations: The study reportedly traced alpha-beta T cells about two months after transplant to several hundred expanded graft clones. TCRbeta diversity was high at day 60 in some patients (a result of surviving recipient T cells and thymic progenitors). Newly generated T cells supplied most T-cell counts and diversity one year post-transplant.

The TCRbeta library was prepared with unique molecular identifiers. TCRdb reanalysed the PCR reads using MiXCR and keeps one entry per CDR3 protein. The sample contains about 110,000 distinct CDR3 sequences, 6.4% of which appear only once. This clonotype was observed many times. Its antigen remains unknown. Material: PBMCs, mostly from graft donor cells, obtained 360 days after TCRalphabeta/CD19-depleted stem cell transplant. The sequence derives from a male patient between 2 and 10 years old who had a stem cell transplant for acute lymphoblastic leukemia, so the T cells may come from the graft donor.

CDR3 sequence (DNA): TGCGCCAGCAGCTTACGAGACAGGACGACCTACGAGCAGTACTTC. Encoded protein: CASSLRDRTTYEQYF. This chain uses TRBV5-1 with TRBJ2-7; possible D gene TRBD1, 6 bases. The CDR3 covers 15 residues. Germline CDR1 SGHRS, CDR2 YFSETQ. Trimming stripped 2 bases from V and 2 bases from J, with 14 bases between.